Described below is a single TCR beta chain sequence and its context. Its target is not known. These data are taken from a study of cytomegalovirus exposure and HLA in healthy donors. Whole-study results and caveats: Presence/absence analyses treated sequencing depth as roughly uniform across donors.

PCR primers comprised 60 Vbeta and 13 Jbeta primers. Clones were sequenced by immunoSEQ multiplex PCR, and TCRdb holds only the in-frame ones, with some missing. This listing includes approximately 45,000 clones. After removal of 4 bases from V and 5 bases from J, the junction contained 8 bases not matched to a gene. Germline CDR1 reads SGHKS; CDR2 reads YYEKEE (reference sequence). The CDR3 totals 14 residues. The sample was PBMCs. This chain uses TRBV5-5 with TRBJ1-2, with 7 bases aligning to TRBD1. This sequence was found in a woman between 35 and 50 years old in good health and CMV-seronegative. CDR3 bases: TGTGCCAGCAGCCATACACAGGGGACGTATGGCTACACCTTC. Its translation: CASSHTQGTYGYTF.